The next 17 T cell receptor beta chains were all read from a single sample in a study of T cell repertoires in cytomegalovirus infection. TCRdb recomputed calls from the reads with MiXCR, one row per CDR3 protein. This table has roughly 150,000 distinct CDR3 sequences, about 25% appearing once. Sequenced input: PBMCs. These TCRs come from a human donor in good health (CMV status not recorded). Some clones in this sample may be carry-over from other donors' samples.

In this sample, this clonotype turned up a few times. The J gene is TRBJ1-6, the V gene TRBV20-1, with D possibly being TRBD1 (6 bases). There are 15 residues in the CDR3. V lost 6 bases, J lost 5 bases, and 17 bases lay in between. CDR1 and CDR2 (germline): DFQATT, SNEGSKA (reference sequence). CDR3 DNA: TGCAGTGCCCGAGAGCCCTGGACAGATAATTCACCCCTCCACTTT. This encodes CSAREPWTDNSPLHF.

This sequence joins TRBV7-2 and TRBJ2-5; D is perhaps TRBD2 (5 bases). V lost 5 bases to trimming and J lost 9 bases, with 19 bases between them. CDR1 is SGHTA and CDR2 is FQGNSA in the germline V gene. The CDR3 is 14 residues long. The CDR3 bases are TGTGCCAGCAGCGTAGATCTGGGGTTGGAGGCCCAGTACTTC. Translation: CASSVDLGLEAQYF.

V and J are TRBV7-2 and TRBJ2-5, with a tentative D call TRBD1 (6 bases). This CDR3 is built from 13 residues. Trimming stripped 5 bases from V and 6 bases from J, with 13 bases between. Germline V gene data show CDR1 as SGHTA and CDR2 as FQGNSA. This CDR3 is CASSHNRVKTQYF. Here the CDR3 DNA reads TGTGCCAGCAGCCACAACAGGGTTAAGACCCAGTACTTC.

This clonotype was seen repeatedly, ten times or more. This chain connects TRBV11-2 to TRBJ2-7, with a possible D match to TRBD2 (6 bases). The V end was cut by 6 bases, the J end by 5 bases, with 17 bases between. CDR3 length: 14 residues. Germline-derived CDR1 and CDR2 are SGHAT and FQNNGV. CDR3 sequence: CASRRPGLTNEQYF. The CDR3 region has the DNA TGTGCCAGCAGGCGGCCGGGACTCACCAACGAGCAGTACTTC.

This clonotype has only a few counts. This sequence joins TRBV12-5 and TRBJ2-2; 11 nucleotides line up with TRBD2. V was clipped by 6 bases and J by 4 bases; unmatched bases: 4. CDR1 LGHNT and CDR2 FRNRAP come from the germline V gene. The CDR3 is 15 amino acids. The DNA for the CDR3 is TGTGCTAGTGGCTTACTAGCGGGGGCCACCGGGGAGCTGTTTTTT. Amino acids: CASGLLAGATGELFF.

The table lists this clonotype with a few counts. The J gene is TRBJ2-1, the V gene TRBV7-3; D is perhaps TRBD2 (5 bases). In germline, CDR1 is SGHTA, CDR2 FQGTGA. The CDR3 loop spans 15 amino acids. V lost 3 bases and J 2 bases, leaving 11 bases between the germline ends. The CDR3 DNA follows: TGTGCCAGCAGCTTGGACTTCAGTCCCTACAATGAGCAGTTCTTC. This codes for CASSLDFSPYNEQFF. The full variable domain, in which reference TRBV7-3 and TRBJ2-1 provide the parts outside the CDR3, is GAGVSQTPSNKVTEKGKYVELRCDPISGHTALYWYRQSLGQGPEFLIYFQGTGAADDSGLPNDRFFAVRPEGSVSTLKIQRTERGDSAVYLCASSLDFSPYNEQFFGPGTRLTVL.

This clonotype appeared a single time. The chain carries TRBV15 and TRBJ2-4, with D maybe TRBD2 (6 bases). The CDR3 runs to 16 residues. CDR1 is LNHNV, CDR2 YYDKDF, per germline (reference sequence). V was clipped by 0 bases and J by 6 bases, with 15 bases between them. CDR3 loop: CATSRDHRAGRNIQYF. CDR3 DNA: TGTGCCACCAGCAGAGATCACCGGGCGGGGAGAAACATTCAGTACTTC.

This clonotype was detected only a few times. This chain links TRBV28 with TRBJ2-7, with 7 bases lining up with TRBD2. CDR1 is MDHEN and CDR2 is SYDVKM in the germline V gene. This CDR3 is 16 amino acids long. V shed 2 bases and J 0 bases; nucleotides not matched to a gene: 7. CDR3 protein: CASSLPSGNPSYEQYF. The CDR3 nucleotides are TGTGCCAGCAGTTTACCCAGCGGGAACCCCTCCTACGAGCAGTACTTC.

This clonotype was detected a few times. The chain is built from TRBV20-1 and TRBJ2-5; D not resolved. The V and J ends lost 3 bases and 4 bases respectively, with 18 bases between them. CDR1 is DFQATT, CDR2 SNEGSKA, per germline (reference sequence). The CDR3 covers 15 residues. The CDR3 here is CSARAPRVSAETQYF. The CDR3 DNA reads TGCAGTGCTAGGGCCCCCCGTGTCTCAGCAGAGACCCAGTACTTC.

This clonotype was observed a handful of times. The chain couples TRBV2 to TRBJ1-1; D is undetermined. The CDR3 length is 16 residues. Germline lookup yields CDR1 SNHLY and CDR2 FYNNEI. The V end was cut by 6 bases, the J end by 0 bases, with 17 bases between. CDR3 bases: TGTGCCAGCAGCCTCGGCTGGGATAAAATGAACACTGAAGCTTTCTTT. Translation: CASSLGWDKMNTEAFF.

This chain uses TRBV7-9 with TRBJ1-2; tentative D call: TRBD1 (6 bases). Germline CDR1 is SEHNR and CDR2 is FQNEAQ (reference sequence). The ends were cut back, 5 bases at V and 2 bases at J, with 18 bases in the middle. The CDR3 is 16 residues long. CDR3 coding DNA: TGTGCCAGCAGCCCCGGGGGGGGCGGAAAAAACTATGGCTACACCTTC. Protein: CASSPGGGGKNYGYTF.

The sample holds many counts of this clonotype. The chain joins TRBV11-2 to TRBJ1-6; D gene uncertain. The CDR3 runs to 17 residues. CDR1 and CDR2 (germline): SGHAT, FQNNGV. V was trimmed by 1 base and J by 0 bases, leaving 10 bases between them. CDR3 region: CASSLGDTLSYNSPLHF. The CDR3 DNA reads as TGTGCCAGCAGCTTAGGAGACACCCTCTCCTATAATTCACCCCTCCACTTT.

The V gene is TRBV27, the J gene TRBJ2-1; the D gene is possibly TRBD1 (6 bases). This CDR3 has 15 residues. V was clipped by 5 bases and J by 4 bases, with 15 bases between them. In germline, CDR1 is MNHEY, CDR2 SMNVEV (reference sequence). The CDR3, as DNA: TGTGCCAGCAGTAGCGACAGGACGATGTACAATGAGCAGTTCTTC. Translated, it gives CASSSDRTMYNEQFF.

The chain recombines TRBV4-3 with TRBJ2-5; D is uncertain. This CDR3 comprises 13 residues. Per germline, CDR1 LGHNA and CDR2 YSLEER. V lost 1 base and J lost 5, with 8 bases in between. CDR3 protein: CASSQAFGETQYF. CDR3 nucleotide sequence: TGCGCCAGCAGCCAAGCTTTTGGGGAGACCCAGTACTTC.

In its sample, this clonotype was seen a few times. Given a much more abundant clone one base away, this may be a read error. This chain joins TRBV7-2 and TRBJ1-5; possibly TRBD1 for D (5 bases). Germline loops: CDR1 SGHTA, CDR2 FQGNSA. This CDR3 spans 14 amino acids. CDR3 nucleotides: TGTGCCAGCAGCTTACAGGGTTCTCGTCAGCCCCCGCATTTT. Its protein product is CASSLQGSRQPPHF.

This chain links TRBV6-6 with TRBJ1-1, with D perhaps matching TRBD1 (5 bases). The germline CDR1 and CDR2 sequences are MNHNY and SVGAGI (reference sequence). V gave up 8 bases and J gave up 8 bases, with 9 bases separating them. This CDR3 comprises 10 residues. The CDR3: CASSWGEAFF. In DNA, the CDR3 is TGTGCCAGCTCATGGGGGGAAGCTTTCTTT.

This clonotype was detected once. The genes are TRBV6-2 or TRBV6-3 and TRBJ2-1; 8 nucleotides line up with TRBD2. Trimming at V came to 9 bases and at J to 9 bases, leaving 16 bases not matched to a gene. Looked up from germline, CDR1 is MNHEY and CDR2 is SVGEGT. The length of the CDR3 is 15 residues. The CDR3 DNA follows: TGTGCCAGTTCACAAGGGGCTCTAGCGGGCGGTGAGCAGTTCTTC. It specifies CASSQGALAGGEQFF.